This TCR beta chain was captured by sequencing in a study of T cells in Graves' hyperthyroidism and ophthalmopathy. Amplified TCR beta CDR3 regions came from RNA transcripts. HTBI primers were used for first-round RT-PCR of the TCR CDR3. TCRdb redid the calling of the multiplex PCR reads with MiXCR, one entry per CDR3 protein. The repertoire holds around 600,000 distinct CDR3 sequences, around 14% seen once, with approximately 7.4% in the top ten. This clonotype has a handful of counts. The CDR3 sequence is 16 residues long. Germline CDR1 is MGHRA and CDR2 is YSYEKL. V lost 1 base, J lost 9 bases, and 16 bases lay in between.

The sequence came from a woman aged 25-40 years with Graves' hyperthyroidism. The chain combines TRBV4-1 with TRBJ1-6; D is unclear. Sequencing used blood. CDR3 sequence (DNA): TGCGCCAGCAGCCAAGTCGGGGTTCCGAGAACTTCACCCCTCCACTTT. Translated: CASSQVGVPRTSPLHF.